The 10 T cell receptor beta chains below come from one sample, sequenced in a study of shared clonotypes between healthy human individuals. The repertoire was sequenced with immunoSEQ multiplex PCR; TCRdb's copy has only in-frame clones and lacks some. The sample shows roughly 1,000,000 clones, about four fifths of them seen only once. Sequencing was done on a sample of memory CD4+ T cells from PBMCs. The subset is: CD45RA-negative fraction. These receptors came from a man aged 18 to 30 in good health. Some clones in this sample may be carry-over from other donors' samples.

Concerning this clone: Given a far larger clone just one base away, this is likely a sequencing read error. Other DNA sequences in this specimen translate into the identical CDR3. The chain joins TRBV5-6 to TRBJ1-5; D remains unclear. The CDR3 totals 15 residues. Trimming left V 3 bases short and J 1 base short, with 11 bases between. The germline CDR1 and CDR2 sequences are SGHDT and YYEEEE. The CDR3 DNA reads as TGTGCCAGCAGCTCTACCCTCTACAGCAATCAGCCCCAGCATTTT. Amino acid sequence: CASSSTLYSNQPQHF.

This clone was detected a few times. J is TRBJ2-3 and V is TRBV29-1, with D perhaps TRBD1 (5 bases). The CDR3 has 14 amino acids. Germline V CDR1 and CDR2: SQVTM, ANQGSEA. Trimming removed 6 bases from V and 4 bases from J, with 17 bases in between. The CDR3 sequence is CSVDNHIASDTQYF. DNA for the CDR3: TGCAGCGTGGACAATCATATAGCCTCAGATACGCAGTATTTT.

V gene TRBV2 combines with J gene TRBJ2-3, with D perhaps TRBD2 (6 bases). Trimming pared 3 bases from V and 3 bases from J, leaving 13 bases between. The CDR3 spans 15 residues. Per the germline V gene, CDR1 is SNHLY and CDR2 is FYNNEI. CDR3 sequence: CASSETGLFTDTQYF. For the CDR3, the DNA is TGTGCCAGCAGTGAGACCGGACTATTTACAGATACGCAGTATTTT.

In nucleotides, the CDR3 is TGTGCCAGCAGTCCTCGACAGGCTAATGAAAAACTGTTTTTT. It specifies CASSPRQANEKLFF. V gene TRBV27 combines with J gene TRBJ1-4; D might be TRBD1 (6 bases). The V end was cut by 5 bases, the J end by 3 bases, with 10 bases between. Per germline, CDR1 MNHEY and CDR2 SMNVEV (reference sequence). The CDR3 totals 14 residues. Drawing the rest from reference TRBV27 and TRBJ1-4, the complete variable domain is EAQVTQNPRYLITVTGKKLTVTCSQNMNHEYMSWYRQDPGLGLRQIYYSMNVEVTDKGDVPEGYKVSRKEKRNFPLILESPSPNQTSLYFCASSPRQANEKLFFGSGTQLSVL.

The chain links TRBV4-3 to TRBJ2-7, with TRBD2 matching 7 bases. CDR1 and CDR2 from the germline V gene are LGHNA and YSLEER. This CDR3 contains 15 residues. Germline trimming cut 1 base from V and 9 bases from J; bases unmatched to any gene: 12. This CDR3 reads CASSQGGEGTTGQYF. The CDR3 DNA is TGCGCCAGCAGCCAAGGGGGGGAGGGAACTACGGGGCAGTACTTC.

The chain employs TRBV4-2 and TRBJ2-3, with D possibly matching TRBD1 (6 bases). V was clipped by 1 base and J by 5 bases, with 19 bases between them. The CDR3 has 17 amino acids. Per germline, CDR1 LGHNA and CDR2 YNFKEQ. CDR3 loop: CASSQAASLLGGDTQYF. The CDR3 coding sequence is TGTGCCAGCAGCCAAGCTGCTAGTCTTTTAGGGGGAGATACGCAGTATTTT.

The chain recombines TRBV7-3 with TRBJ2-5; TRBD1 matches at 10 bases. The germline V gene encodes CDR1 SGHTA and CDR2 FQGTGA. V was clipped by 4 bases and J by 3 bases; unmatched bases: 5. The CDR3 sequence is 15 residues long. The CDR3 reads CASSSQGTGEETQYF. The CDR3 DNA reads as TGTGCCAGCAGCTCCCAGGGGACAGGGGAAGAGACCCAGTACTTC. The full variable domain, in which reference TRBV7-3 and TRBJ2-5 provide the parts outside the CDR3, is GAGVSQTPSNKVTEKGKYVELRCDPISGHTALYWYRQSLGQGPEFLIYFQGTGAADDSGLPNDRFFAVRPEGSVSTLKIQRTERGDSAVYLCASSSQGTGEETQYFGPGTRLLVL.

The rearrangement links TRBV6-5 to TRBJ1-2; the D is unclear. The V end was cut by 4 bases, the J end by 1 base, with 7 bases between. CDR3 length: 13 amino acids. The germline V gene encodes CDR1 MNHEY and CDR2 SVGAGI. The CDR3 DNA sequence: TGTGCCAGCAGTTTAACAAGTAACTATGGCTACACCTTC. The encoded protein is CASSLTSNYGYTF.

This clone has a handful of counts. The rearrangement joins TRBV2 to TRBJ2-5; 7 bases fit TRBD1. The germline V gene has CDR1 SNHLY and CDR2 FYNNEI. The CDR3 totals 14 residues. Trimming at V came to 7 bases and at J to 3 bases, leaving 8 bases not matched to a gene. CDR3 bases: TGTGCCAGCAATACACAGGGGCGTGAAGAGACCCAGTACTTC. Amino acid sequence: CASNTQGREETQYF.

This clone showed up many times. J is TRBJ2-5 and V is TRBV30; TRBD1 matches at 7 bases. The CDR3 covers 14 residues. The junction had 13 bases not matched to a gene; V was cut back by 4 bases and J by 8 bases. Germline loops: CDR1 GTSNPN, CDR2 SVGIG (reference sequence). CDR3 in amino acids: CAWTTGDAKRTQYF. The CDR3 region has the DNA TGTGCCTGGACCACAGGGGACGCCAAGAGAACCCAGTACTTC. The whole variable domain, remainder taken from reference TRBV30 and TRBJ2-5, is SQTIHQWPATLVQPVGSPLSLECTVEGTSNPNLYWYRQAAGRGLQLLFYSVGIGQISSEVPQNLSASRPQDRQFILSSKKLLLSDSGFYLCAWTTGDAKRTQYFGPGTRLLVL.